The T cell receptor beta chain described here comes from a study of cytomegalovirus exposure and HLA in healthy donors. General study points: Researchers had no immune exposure information except CMV serostatus available. The authors judged a highly shared variant cluster likely a sequencing artifact. Association of a missense DCLRE1C variant with TCR beta V- and J-gene trimming was reported in a later analysis. Most TCRs appeared rarely, but some public TCRs recurred in many donors.

This CDR3 region has 14 residues. The V end was cut by 6 bases, the J end by 2 bases, with 14 bases between. Per germline, CDR1 LNHDA and CDR2 SQIVND (reference sequence). PCR used 60 Vbeta primers and 13 Jbeta primers. TCRdb keeps only in-frame clones here, not all; method: immunoSEQ multiplex PCR. The sample has around 180,000 clones, around 87% seen once; the top ten hold approximately 1.7%. Concerning this clone: Its antigen is not identified.

The sample consisted of PBMCs. V and J are TRBV19 and TRBJ2-7; weak D call: TRBD2 (6 bases). The clonotype originates from a woman under 30 in good health and CMV-seronegative. The chain's CDR3 is CASSAHSGAYEQYF. CDR3 bases: TGTGCCAGTAGCGCTCATAGCGGCGCCTACGAGCAGTACTTC.